The 5 T cell receptor beta chains below all came from one sample that was sequenced in a study of T cell repertoires in aging, cancer and after chemotherapy. Peripheral blood genomic DNA, not sorted cells or RNA, was the template. A mixed TRB-A/B primer pool amplified rearranged TRB by multiplex touch-down PCR. TCRdb re-called the multiplex PCR reads through MiXCR, storing one row per CDR3 protein. The table includes 630 or so distinct CDR3 sequences, 26% detected once. Sequencing used blood. The receptors were sampled from a human donor with a solid tumor.

This clonotype was counted between two and nine times. This rearrangement joins TRBV7-9 to TRBJ2-7, with TRBD1 as a possible D gene (5 bases). CDR3 length: 13 amino acids. The V and J ends lost 7 bases and 0 bases respectively, with 10 bases between them. Germline CDR1 and CDR2: SEHNR and FQNEAQ (reference sequence). In DNA, the CDR3 is TGTGCCAGCACCCGACAGAGCTCCTACGAGCAGTACTTC. It encodes CASTRQSSYEQYF.

The chain carries TRBV11-2 and TRBJ2-5, with a possible D match to TRBD1 (5 bases). This CDR3 has 14 residues. Trimming took off 1 base at V and 5 bases at J, with 11 bases between the two ends. Germline values: CDR1 SGHAT, CDR2 FQNNGV. CDR3 in DNA: TGTGCCAGCAGCTTAGCCGGACAAACGGAGACCCAGTACTTC. Protein: CASSLAGQTETQYF. The whole variable domain, remainder taken from reference TRBV11-2 and TRBJ2-5, is EAGVAQSPRYKIIEKRQSVAFWCNPISGHATLYWYQQILGQGPKLLIQFQNNGVVDDSQLPKDRFSAERLKGVDSTLKIQPAKLEDSAVYLCASSLAGQTETQYFGPGTRLLVL.

Sample share makes this clonotype medium-sized. This sequence joins TRBV20-1 and TRBJ2-1; D remains unclear. The V and J ends lost 0 bases and 0 bases respectively, with 9 bases between them. CDR1 is DFQATT and CDR2 is SNEGSKA in the germline V gene (reference sequence). The CDR3 extends over 15 amino acids. The CDR3 spells CSAREWANSYNEQFF. Here the CDR3 DNA reads TGCAGTGCTAGAGAGTGGGCCAACTCCTACAATGAGCAGTTCTTC.

By proportion, this clonotype is medium-sized. V usage is TRBV18 and J usage is TRBJ2-6; 7 positions agree with TRBD2. There are 19 residues in the CDR3. The V and J ends lost 6 bases and 0 bases, in that order; junction bases with no gene match: 14. Germline CDR1 KGHSH, CDR2 LQKENI. In DNA form, the CDR3 reads TGTGCCAGCTCTCAGGGTGCGGGGGAATCTCTCTCTGGGGCCAACGTCCTGACTTTC. This sequence encodes CASSQGAGESLSGANVLTF.

This clonotype is large (0.1 to 1%) in the sample. This chain links TRBV11-3 with TRBJ2-7; D not resolved. CDR1 and CDR2 from the germline V gene are SGHNT and YENEEA. This CDR3 region has 13 residues. The V and J ends lost 4 bases and 2 bases respectively, with 9 bases between them. This chain's CDR3 is CASSSTGTYEQYF. The CDR3 nucleotides are TGTGCCAGCAGCTCCACTGGAACCTACGAGCAGTACTTC.